Described below is a single T cell receptor beta chain sequence and its context. The source of the sample is a study of CD8+CD57+ T cells in acquired aplastic anemia. Per germline, CDR1 SGHRS and CDR2 YFSETQ. This CDR3 comprises 14 residues. The V gene end was trimmed by 5 bases and the J gene end by 0 bases; junction bases not matched to a gene: 1. Genomic DNA served as template for TCR beta VDJ and CDR3 profiling. TCRdb re-derived calls from the reads in MiXCR, one entry per CDR3 protein. The table lists approximately 130,000 distinct CDR3 sequences, under 65% of them singletons. Patients picked for sequencing had shown CD8+CD57+ cell expansion detected by flow cytometry.

This chain joins TRBV5-1 and TRBJ2-1; TRBD2 matches at 8 bases. The sequenced material came from sorted CD4+, CD8+, or CD8+CD57+ T cells (not recorded which) from PBMCs. The sequence derives from a human donor with aplastic anemia. CDR3 residues: CASSSGISYNEQFF. The CDR3 DNA follows: TGCGCCAGCAGTAGCGGGATCTCCTACAATGAGCAGTTCTTC.